These 22 T cell receptor beta chains came from one sample sequenced in a study of monozygotic twins with inflammatory bowel disease. After re-calling the 5' RACE reads, TCRdb lists one entry per CDR3 protein, DNA absent. The sample table sets out about 380,000 distinct CDR3 sequences. The sequenced material came from blood. The receptors originated from a human donor with ulcerative colitis or Crohn's disease, or a healthy co-twin of an affected twin (not recorded which).

The chain recombines TRBV3-1 with TRBJ2-7; TCRdb selects TRBD2, and the lack of DNA leaves this call unchecked. Germline V gene sequence: CDR1 LGHDT, CDR2 YNNKEL (reference sequence). The CDR3 runs 16 residues. This chain's CDR3 is CASSPRGTSDRYEQYF.

The CDR3 sequence: CASSLAGDTEAFF. The chain is built from TRBV5-1 and TRBJ1-1. Germline V CDR1 and CDR2: SGHRS, YFSETQ. This CDR3 spans 13 amino acids.

CDR3 sequence: CAWSAESFSNQPQHF. V gene TRBV30 combines with J gene TRBJ1-5. Germline loops: CDR1 GTSNPN, CDR2 SVGIG (reference sequence). This CDR3 has 15 amino acids. The complete variable domain, with remaining parts taken from reference TRBV30 and TRBJ1-5, reads SQTIHQWPATLVQPVGSPLSLECTVEGTSNPNLYWYRQAAGRGLQLLFYSVGIGQISSEVPQNLSASRPQDRQFILSSKKLLLSDSGFYLCAWSAESFSNQPQHFGDGTRLSIL.

The chain uses TRBV7-2 and TRBJ2-5; TCRdb outputs TRBD1, but without DNA this stays unchecked. Germline assignment: CDR1 SGHTA and CDR2 FQGNSA. The CDR3 runs to 14 residues. CDR3 in amino acids: CASRLAGGRETQYF.

The chain has TRBV11-2 and TRBJ2-5; TCRdb indicates TRBD2, and absent DNA this call remains unverified. The CDR3 has 20 residues. Germline V gene data show CDR1 as SGHAT and CDR2 as FQNNGV. This CDR3 is CASSLTLRLAGGTQMKTQYF.

V usage is TRBV14 and J usage is TRBJ2-7; without DNA, the TCRdb call of TRBD1 cannot be checked. CDR3 length equals 13 residues. From germline, CDR1 is SGHDN and CDR2 FVKESK. CDR3: CASSQDGGPDQYF.

The J gene is TRBJ2-2, the V gene TRBV19. CDR3 size: 13 residues. CDR1 is LNHDA, CDR2 SQIVND, per germline (reference sequence). CDR3 region: CASSIDWTGELFF.

This chain uses TRBV5-1 with TRBJ2-1; the TCRdb D gene call, TRBD2, has no DNA to confirm it. The CDR3 is 16 residues long. Germline CDR1 SGHRS, CDR2 YFSETQ. The CDR3: CASSSISGGVTNEQFF.

The chain couples TRBV5-1 to TRBJ2-1; TCRdb outputs TRBD2, but without DNA this stays unchecked. CDR3 length: 16 residues. CDR1 and CDR2 from the germline V gene are SGHRS and YFSETQ. CDR3 amino acids: CASSPPGLAGGLEQFF.

The V gene is TRBV29-1, the J gene TRBJ1-1; TCRdb reports TRBD1, a call that lacks DNA to check it against. Germline CDR1 is SQVTM and CDR2 is ANQGSEA. The CDR3 has 14 residues. The chain's CDR3 is CSVVHYGTDPEAFF.

The CDR3 region is CASSYQGAGIQYF. The genes are TRBV2 and TRBJ2-4; the D gene TCRdb calls, TRBD1, cannot be checked with no DNA. The germline V gene encodes CDR1 SNHLY and CDR2 FYNNEI. CDR3 length: 13 amino acids.

The CDR3 here is CASISLDDRGNEQFF. V is TRBV25-1 and J is TRBJ2-1; absent DNA, TCRdb's TRBD1 call cannot be checked. The germline gives CDR1 MGHDK, CDR2 SYGVNS. There are 15 residues in the CDR3.

This chain joins TRBV7-2 and TRBJ1-6; TCRdb outputs TRBD1, but without DNA this stays unchecked. This CDR3 has 16 residues. The germline gives CDR1 SGHTA, CDR2 FQGNSA. The CDR3 loop is CASSVIERGLASPLHF.

This chain connects TRBV12-3 or TRBV12-4 to TRBJ1-2; TCRdb's D call of TRBD1 is untestable without DNA. The CDR3 totals 13 residues. The CDR3 reads CASSLGQVYGYTF.

The rearrangement uses TRBV7-2 and TRBJ1-4; there is no DNA to check the TCRdb D call of TRBD1. CDR3 length: 14 amino acids. From germline, CDR1 is SGHTA and CDR2 FQGNSA. This CDR3 is CASSLNRFNEKLFF.

The chain recombines TRBV28 with TRBJ2-7; the TRBD1 assignment by TCRdb is unverifiable without DNA. The CDR3 spans 15 residues. Germline CDR1 MDHEN, CDR2 SYDVKM. The chain's CDR3 is CASSFGGASTHEQYF.

This sequence joins TRBV29-1 and TRBJ2-1; TCRdb reports TRBD1, a call that lacks DNA to check it against. CDR3 length: 15 residues. From germline, CDR1 is SQVTM and CDR2 ANQGSEA. The CDR3 reads CSVEGGTGPYNEQFF.

J is TRBJ1-2 and V is TRBV12-3 or TRBV12-4; TCRdb indicates TRBD1, and absent DNA this call remains unverified. The CDR3 sequence is 15 residues long. This CDR3 is CASSFPGKSSYGYTF.

This chain uses TRBV7-9 with TRBJ1-5. CDR3 length: 12 amino acids. Germline-derived CDR1 and CDR2 are SEHNR and FQNEAQ (reference sequence). The CDR3: CASSQDTQPQHF.

V and J are TRBV24-1 and TRBJ2-2; TCRdb's assignment of TRBD2 cannot be checked, as there is no DNA. Germline V gene data show CDR1 as KGHDR and CDR2 as SFDVKD. The CDR3 runs to 15 residues. The CDR3 is CATEAGGRYTGELFF.

The chain uses TRBV4-3 and TRBJ2-1; TCRdb selects TRBD1, and the lack of DNA leaves this call unchecked. Germline V gene sequence: CDR1 LGHNA, CDR2 YSLEER. This CDR3 has 17 amino acids. This chain's CDR3 is CASSQDRVWRTANEQFF.

This clonotype registers medium-sized by frequency. The CDR3: CASRQGARETQYF. The chain has TRBV19 and TRBJ2-5; TCRdb reports TRBD1, a call that lacks DNA to check it against. Germline-derived CDR1 and CDR2 are LNHDA and SQIVND (reference sequence). This CDR3 comprises 13 residues.